The 20 T cell receptor beta chains listed next were all sequenced from one sample in a study of blood T cells in healthy people across ages. A second PCR, run for about 7 to 12 cycles, used a sample-barcoded 5' primer plus a J-beta primer mix. TCRdb re-derived calls from the 5' RACE reads in MiXCR, one entry per CDR3 protein. The repertoire holds hundreds of thousands of distinct CDR3 sequences, with approximately 30% as singletons. Sample: blood. These receptors came from a woman aged 80 or over in good health.

The sample holds one count of this clonotype. The gene calls are TRBV27 and TRBJ1-2; D unresolved. The CDR3 contains 15 residues. CDR1 and CDR2 (germline): MNHEY, SMNVEV (reference sequence). Trimming removed 3 bases from V and 4 bases from J, with 15 bases in between. CDR3 loop: CASSFRARTGYGYTF. The CDR3 region has the DNA TGTGCCAGCAGTTTTAGGGCGCGGACCGGCTATGGCTACACCTTC.

This chain links TRBV7-2 with TRBJ2-3, with D uncertain. Germline V gives CDR1 SGHTA, CDR2 FQGNSA. Deletions cut 6 bases from V and 4 bases from J, with 11 bases between. CDR3 length equals 13 residues. CDR3 nucleotide sequence: TGTGCCAGCAGTCGTGCTCGCGCAGATACGCAGTATTTT. Translating gives CASSRARADTQYF.

This clonotype was observed many times. The chain uses TRBV9 and TRBJ2-7, with D uncertain. Germline values: CDR1 SGDLS, CDR2 YYNGEE. The CDR3 is 14 residues long. V gave up 4 bases and J gave up 1 base, with 12 bases separating them. The CDR3 loop reads CASSRRLQSYEQYF. The CDR3 DNA reads TGTGCCAGCAGCCGCAGACTTCAATCCTACGAGCAGTACTTC.

This clonotype occurred many times. This chain joins TRBV7-2 and TRBJ2-1; 7 bases fit TRBD1. The germline gives CDR1 SGHTA, CDR2 FQGNSA. The length of the CDR3 is 16 residues. J was trimmed by 0 bases and V by 5 bases; bases with no gene match: 7. CDR3 in DNA: TGTGCCAGCAGCCACCCCCCAGGGGGCTCCTACAATGAGCAGTTCTTC. Its protein is CASSHPPGGSYNEQFF.

The sample holds a few counts of this clonotype. The rearrangement uses TRBV5-1 and TRBJ2-3; 10 bases agree with TRBD2. Trimming at V came to 4 bases and at J to 1 base, leaving 9 bases not matched to a gene. Per germline, CDR1 SGHRS and CDR2 YFSETQ. CDR3 size: 17 residues. The CDR3 here is CASSLVSGGAGTDTQYF. The CDR3 region has the DNA TGCGCCAGCAGCCTAGTGAGCGGGGGGGCCGGCACAGATACGCAGTATTTT.

The chain joins TRBV12-3 or TRBV12-4 to TRBJ2-3; no clear D gene. The CDR3 contains 13 residues. V lost 3 bases, J lost 2 bases, and 6 bases lay in between. This chain's CDR3 is CASSFPTTDTQYF. CDR3 DNA: TGTGCCAGCAGTTTTCCTACCACAGATACGCAGTATTTT.

This sequence joins TRBV29-1 and TRBJ1-1; tentative D call: TRBD1 (6 bases). V lost 6 bases to trimming and J lost 3 bases, with 14 bases between them. CDR1 is SQVTM and CDR2 is ANQGSEA in the germline V gene. This CDR3 spans 13 amino acids. CDR3 nucleotide sequence: TGCAGCGTGGATCGAACAGGGTACACTGAAGCTTTCTTT. Translated: CSVDRTGYTEAFF. Full variable domain (outside the CDR3, taken from reference TRBV29-1 and TRBJ1-1): SAVISQKPSRDICQRGTSLTIQCQVDSQVTMMFWYRQQPGQSLTLIATANQGSEATYESGFVIDKFPISRPNLTFSTLTVSNMSPEDSSIYLCSVDRTGYTEAFFGQGTRLTVV.

This clonotype was recorded a few times. This rearrangement joins TRBV7-9 to TRBJ2-7; D not resolved. The CDR3 extends over 11 amino acids. Trimming shortened V by 5 bases and J by 7 bases, and 9 bases separated the two germline ends. Germline values: CDR1 SEHNR, CDR2 FQNEAQ (reference sequence). The CDR3 region is CASSTLGEQYF. For the CDR3, the DNA is TGTGCCAGCAGCACCTTAGGGGAGCAGTACTTC.

Remarks on this clonotype: This clone may be a read error of a much larger clone one base away. J is TRBJ2-1 and V is TRBV27; 10 bases are shared with TRBD2. This CDR3 contains 20 residues. J gave up 5 bases and V 4 bases, and 20 bases lay outside the gene matches. CDR1 MNHEY and CDR2 SMNVEV come from the germline V gene (reference sequence). DNA of the CDR3: TGTGCCAGCAGTTCAGCCGTTGGGAGGTTAGCGGGGGGAGTGGACAATGAGCAGTTCTTC. Protein product: CASSSAVGRLAGGVDNEQFF.

Concerning this clonotype: A much bigger clone sits one base away, suggesting this may be a read error. The CDR3 loop reads CASSTGAIGKNTQYF. The CDR3 DNA reads TGTGCCAGCAGTACAGGGGCGATTGGCAAAAACACTCAGTACTTC. The chain is built from TRBV2 and TRBJ2-4, with TRBD1 matching over 7 bases. The CDR3 has 15 residues. Germline values: CDR1 SNHLY, CDR2 FYNNEI.

The gene calls are TRBV7-2 and TRBJ1-4, with D tentatively TRBD1 (6 bases). V was clipped by 10 bases and J by 4 bases, with 13 bases between them. The CDR3 sequence is 13 residues long. Germline V CDR1 and CDR2: SGHTA, FQGNSA. The CDR3, as DNA: TGTGCCATCCCGGACAGTCTTAATGAAAAACTGTTTTTT. Encoded protein: CAIPDSLNEKLFF.

This clonotype was observed many times. The J gene is TRBJ2-3, the V gene TRBV7-9, with 8 bases lining up with TRBD2. Looked up from germline, CDR1 is SEHNR and CDR2 is FQNEAQ (reference sequence). The V segment lost 11 bases and the J segment 0 bases; nucleotides outside the gene matches: 7. This CDR3 has 14 amino acids. Written as DNA, the CDR3 is TGTGCCTCGCGGGGGGAGGGAAGCACAGATACGCAGTATTTT. This codes for CASRGEGSTDTQYF. Full variable domain (rest looked up from reference TRBV7-9 and TRBJ2-3): DTGVSQNPRHKITKRGQNVTFRCDPISEHNRLYWYRQTLGQGPEFLTYFQNEAQLEKSRLLSDRFSAERPKGSFSTLEIQRTEQGDSAMYLCASRGEGSTDTQYFGPGTRLTVL.

In this sample, this clonotype turned up a few times. Being one base from a much bigger clone, this may be a read error. This chain uses TRBV5-6 with TRBJ2-1; D is possibly TRBD1 (6 bases). The CDR3 runs 15 residues. CDR1 is SGHDT and CDR2 is YYEEEE in the germline V gene. The CDR3 DNA follows: TGTGCCAGCAGCCTCTCAGGGGTGCCCTACGATGAGCAGTTCTTC. It is translated as CASSLSGVPYDEQFF. The variable domain in full, with the rest retrieved from reference TRBV5-6 and TRBJ2-1, is DAGVTQSPTHLIKTRGQQVTLRCSPKSGHDTVSWYQQALGQGPQFIFQYYEEEERQRGNFPDRFSGHQFPNYSSELNVNALLLGDSALYLCASSLSGVPYDEQFFGPGTRLTVL.

J is TRBJ2-3 and V is TRBV20-1; D is possibly TRBD2 (7 bases). The CDR3 totals 15 residues. Germline V gene sequence: CDR1 DFQATT, CDR2 SNEGSKA (reference sequence). V lost 5 bases and J lost 3, with 18 bases in between. CDR3 sequence: CSADVRGGVTDTQYF. CDR3 DNA sequence: TGCAGTGCTGACGTTAGGGGGGGCGTAACAGATACGCAGTATTTT.

This clonotype has only a few counts. This may arise from a read error, as a much more abundant clone is one base away. The chain joins TRBV5-1 to TRBJ2-1; 8 bases are shared with TRBD2. The CDR3 is 14 amino acids. The V gene end was trimmed by 5 bases and the J gene end by 6 bases; junction bases not matched to a gene: 7. From germline, CDR1 is SGHRS and CDR2 YFSETQ. CDR3 in DNA: TGCGCCAGCAGACGGGGGGGCACACGCAATGAGCAGTTCTTC. This translates into CASRRGGTRNEQFF.

CDR3 residues: CSARVAVNSPLHF. CDR3 bases: TGCAGTGCTAGAGTTGCAGTGAATTCACCCCTCCACTTT. This rearrangement joins TRBV20-1 to TRBJ1-6; no firm D call. The CDR3 is 13 amino acids. Between the trimmed V and J ends, which lost 1 base and 7 bases, there was a span of 8 bases. Germline V CDR1 and CDR2: DFQATT, SNEGSKA (reference sequence).

This clonotype showed up many times. A read error may explain this, as a much larger clone is one base away. The rearrangement uses TRBV25-1 and TRBJ2-1, with a tentative D call TRBD1 (5 bases). The J call may be mistaken, given a closer DNA end match to TRBJ2-7. CDR3 length equals 15 residues. Germline values: CDR1 MGHDK, CDR2 SYGVNS. This CDR3 reads CASSALQGSYNEQYF. The CDR3, as DNA: TGTGCCAGCAGTGCCCTGCAGGGATCCTACAATGAGCAGTACTTC.

This clonotype was observed a few times. The chain employs TRBV6-1 and TRBJ1-2, with TRBD1 matching over 11 bases. Germline-derived CDR1 and CDR2 are MNHNS and SASEGT. The CDR3 has 14 amino acids. Trimming took 4 bases from V and 4 from J; bases not matched to a gene: 2. DNA for the CDR3: TGTGCCAGCAGTGCCGGGACAGGGGGCTATGGCTACACCTTC. Its protein product is CASSAGTGGYGYTF.

Only a few counts were recorded for this clonotype. The germline gene is not matched at one end of the junction; a read error may be the cause. The chain carries TRBV12-3 or TRBV12-4 and TRBJ1-5; no reliable D call. The CDR3 contains 13 residues. CDR3 region: CAGSSGEGQPQHF. CDR3 DNA: TGTGCCGGCAGCTCGGGCGAAGGACAGCCCCAGCATTTT.

This clonotype was seen more than once but under ten times. This may arise from a read error, as a much more abundant clone is one base away. V and J are TRBV20-1 and TRBJ2-1, with 7 bases matching TRBD2. Germline CDR1 and CDR2: DFQATT and SNEGSKA (reference sequence). CDR3 size: 13 residues. The J segment lost 3 bases and the V segment lost 3 bases, leaving 2 bases of the junction unmatched. CDR3 loop: CSARGGYYNEQFF. CDR3 nucleotides: TGCAGTGCTAGGGGGGGGTACTACAATGAGCAGTTCTTC.